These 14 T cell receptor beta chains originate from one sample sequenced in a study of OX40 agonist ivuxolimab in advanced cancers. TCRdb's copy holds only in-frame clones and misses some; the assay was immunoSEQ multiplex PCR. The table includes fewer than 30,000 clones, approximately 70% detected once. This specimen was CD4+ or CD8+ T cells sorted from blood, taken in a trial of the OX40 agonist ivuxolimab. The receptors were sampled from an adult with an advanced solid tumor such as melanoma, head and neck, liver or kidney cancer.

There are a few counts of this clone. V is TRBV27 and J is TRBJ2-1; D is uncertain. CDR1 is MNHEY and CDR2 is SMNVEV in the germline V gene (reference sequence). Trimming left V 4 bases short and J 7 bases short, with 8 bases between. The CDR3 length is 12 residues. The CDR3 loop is CASSYTLNEQFF. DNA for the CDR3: TGTGCCAGCAGTTACACTCTAAATGAGCAGTTCTTC.

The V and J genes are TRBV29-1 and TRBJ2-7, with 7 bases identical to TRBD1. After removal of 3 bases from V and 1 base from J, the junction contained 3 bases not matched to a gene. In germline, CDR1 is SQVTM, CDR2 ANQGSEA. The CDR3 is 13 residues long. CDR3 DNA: TGCAGCGTTGATGGGACAGATTCCTACGAGCAGTACTTC. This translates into CSVDGTDSYEQYF.

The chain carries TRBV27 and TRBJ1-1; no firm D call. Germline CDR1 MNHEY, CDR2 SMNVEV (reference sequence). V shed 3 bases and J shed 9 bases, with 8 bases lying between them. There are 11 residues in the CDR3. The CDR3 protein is CASSFGRQAFF. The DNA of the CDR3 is TGTGCCAGCAGTTTTGGACGACAAGCTTTCTTT.

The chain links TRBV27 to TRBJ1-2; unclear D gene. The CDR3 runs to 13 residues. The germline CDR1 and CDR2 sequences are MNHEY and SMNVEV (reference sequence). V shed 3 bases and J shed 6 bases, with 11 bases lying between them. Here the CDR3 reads CASSFTSSDGYTF. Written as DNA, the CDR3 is TGTGCCAGCAGTTTCACCTCCTCGGATGGCTACACCTTC.

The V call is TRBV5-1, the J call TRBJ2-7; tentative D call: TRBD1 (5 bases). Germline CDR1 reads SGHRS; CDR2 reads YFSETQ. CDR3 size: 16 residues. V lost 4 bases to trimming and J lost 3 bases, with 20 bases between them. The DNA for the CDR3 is TGCGCCAGCAGCGTCATTCACAGGTTGGGCCTCTACGAGCAGTACTTC. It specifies CASSVIHRLGLYEQYF. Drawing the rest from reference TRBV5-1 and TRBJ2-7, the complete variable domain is KAGVTQTPRYLIKTRGQQVTLSCSPISGHRSVSWYQQTPGQGLQFLFEYFSETQRNKGNFPGRFSGRQFSNSRSEMNVSTLELGDSALYLCASSVIHRLGLYEQYFGPGTRLTVT.

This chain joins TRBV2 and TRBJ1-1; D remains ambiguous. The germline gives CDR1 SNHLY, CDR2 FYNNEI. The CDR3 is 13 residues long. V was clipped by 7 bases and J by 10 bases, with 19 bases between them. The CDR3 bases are TGTGCCAGCACTGAGATAAGGTCGGAGGGAGCTTTCTTT. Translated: CASTEIRSEGAFF.

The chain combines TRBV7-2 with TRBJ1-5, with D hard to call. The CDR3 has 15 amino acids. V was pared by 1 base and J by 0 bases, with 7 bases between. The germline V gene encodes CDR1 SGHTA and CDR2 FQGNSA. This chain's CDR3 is CASSLGGYSNQPQHF. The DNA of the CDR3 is TGTGCCAGCAGCTTAGGAGGGTATAGCAATCAGCCCCAGCATTTT.

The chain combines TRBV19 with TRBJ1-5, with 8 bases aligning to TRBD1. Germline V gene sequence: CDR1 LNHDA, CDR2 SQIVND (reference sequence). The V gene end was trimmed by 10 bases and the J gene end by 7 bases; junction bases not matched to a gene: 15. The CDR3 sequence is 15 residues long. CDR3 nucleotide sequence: TGTGCCACCAGTATGCCAGGGGGCGATGGACAGCCCCAGCATTTT. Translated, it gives CATSMPGGDGQPQHF.

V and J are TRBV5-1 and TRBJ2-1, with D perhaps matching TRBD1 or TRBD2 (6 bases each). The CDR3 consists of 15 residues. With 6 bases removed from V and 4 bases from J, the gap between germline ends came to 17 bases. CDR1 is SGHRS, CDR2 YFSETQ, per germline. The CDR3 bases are TGCGCCAGCACTGTATCGGGGGCCTCTTACAATGAGCAGTTCTTC. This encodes CASTVSGASYNEQFF. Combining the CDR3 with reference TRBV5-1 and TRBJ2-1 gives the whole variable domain KAGVTQTPRYLIKTRGQQVTLSCSPISGHRSVSWYQQTPGQGLQFLFEYFSETQRNKGNFPGRFSGRQFSNSRSEMNVSTLELGDSALYLCASTVSGASYNEQFFGPGTRLTVL.

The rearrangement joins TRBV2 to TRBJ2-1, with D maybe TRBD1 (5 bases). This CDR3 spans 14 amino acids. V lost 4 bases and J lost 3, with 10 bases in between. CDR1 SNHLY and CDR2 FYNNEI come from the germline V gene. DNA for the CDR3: TGTGCCAGCAGTGCTGACAGCTACTACAATGAGCAGTTCTTC. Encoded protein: CASSADSYYNEQFF.

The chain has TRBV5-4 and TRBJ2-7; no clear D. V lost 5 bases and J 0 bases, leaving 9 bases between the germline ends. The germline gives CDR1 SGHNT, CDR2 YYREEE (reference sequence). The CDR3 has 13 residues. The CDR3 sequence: CASRASSSYEQYF. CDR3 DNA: TGTGCCAGCAGAGCATCATCCTCCTACGAGCAGTACTTC.

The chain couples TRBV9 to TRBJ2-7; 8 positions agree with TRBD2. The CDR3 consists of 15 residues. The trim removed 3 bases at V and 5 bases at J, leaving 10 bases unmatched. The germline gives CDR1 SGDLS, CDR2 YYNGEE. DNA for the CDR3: TGTGCCAGCAGCGCCCAGGGACTAGGGGGTGACGAGCAGTACTTC. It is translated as CASSAQGLGGDEQYF.

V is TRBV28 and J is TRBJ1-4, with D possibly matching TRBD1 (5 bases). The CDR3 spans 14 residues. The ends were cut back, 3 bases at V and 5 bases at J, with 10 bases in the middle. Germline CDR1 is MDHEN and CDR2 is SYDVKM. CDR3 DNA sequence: TGTGCCAGCAGTTTGCAGGGAGGAAATGAAAAACTGTTTTTT. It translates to CASSLQGGNEKLFF.

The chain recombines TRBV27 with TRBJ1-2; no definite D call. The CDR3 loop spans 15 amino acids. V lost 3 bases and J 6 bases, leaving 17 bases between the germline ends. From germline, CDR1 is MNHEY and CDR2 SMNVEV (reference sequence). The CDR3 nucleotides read TGTGCCAGCAGTTTTTGGCCCCAGGCGTGGGATGGCTACACCTTC. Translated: CASSFWPQAWDGYTF.